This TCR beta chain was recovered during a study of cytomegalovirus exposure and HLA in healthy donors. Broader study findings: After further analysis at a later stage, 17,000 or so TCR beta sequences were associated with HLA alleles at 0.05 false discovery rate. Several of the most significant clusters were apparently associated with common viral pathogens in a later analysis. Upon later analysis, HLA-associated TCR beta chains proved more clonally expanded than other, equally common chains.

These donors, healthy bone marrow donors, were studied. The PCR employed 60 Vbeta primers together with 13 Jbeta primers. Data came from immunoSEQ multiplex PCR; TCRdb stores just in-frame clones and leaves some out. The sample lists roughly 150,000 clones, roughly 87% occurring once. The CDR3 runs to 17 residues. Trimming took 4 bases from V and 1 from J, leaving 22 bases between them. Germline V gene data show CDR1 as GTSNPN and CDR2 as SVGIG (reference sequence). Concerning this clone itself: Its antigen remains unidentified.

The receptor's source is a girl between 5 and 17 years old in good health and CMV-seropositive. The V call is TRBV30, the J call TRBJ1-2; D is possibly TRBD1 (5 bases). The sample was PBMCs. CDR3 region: CAWNGGRQARLNYGYTF. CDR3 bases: TGTGCCTGGAACGGGGGTCGGCAGGCGAGACTTAACTATGGCTACACCTTC.